This T cell receptor beta chain appears in the sequencing data of a study of control samples from healthy donors and cancer patients. Germline CDR1 reads SGDLS; CDR2 reads YYNGEE. This CDR3 spans 16 amino acids. V gave up 0 bases and J gave up 4 bases; unmatched junction bases: 5. Some clones are missing from TCRdb's copy, which holds only in-frame ones; the method was immunoSEQ multiplex PCR. Of about 150,000 clones in the sample, about 94% are singletons; the top ten hold approximately 2.5%. As concerns this clone: The sample carries other DNA sequences with the same CDR3.

The chain uses TRBV9 and TRBJ2-1, with 9 bases identical to TRBD2. The TCR sequence derives from a man aged 50 or older in good health. Sequencing was performed on blood. The CDR3 is CASSVGGRGPYNEQFF. The CDR3 coding sequence is TGTGCCAGCAGCGTAGGCGGGAGGGGCCCTTACAATGAGCAGTTCTTC.